Listed here are 5 T cell receptor beta chains from one sample, sequenced in a study of blood T cells in healthy people across ages. Together with a sample-barcoded 5' primer, a J-beta primer mix was included in a second PCR lasting about 6 to 11 cycles. TCRdb passed the 5' RACE reads through MiXCR, listing each CDR3 protein once. The sample consists of about 730,000 distinct CDR3 sequences, roughly 44% of them appearing once. The sequenced sample consisted of blood. The origin of the receptors is a woman aged 60-75 years in good health.

The chain employs TRBV18 and TRBJ2-7; 9 positions match TRBD1. The V gene end was trimmed by 4 bases and the J gene end by 2 bases; junction bases not matched to a gene: 9. The CDR3 consists of 16 residues. Germline assignment: CDR1 KGHSH and CDR2 LQKENI. The CDR3 DNA sequence: TGTGCCAGCTCACTAACCCGGGACAGGGTCCCCTACGAGCAGTACTTC. Residues: CASSLTRDRVPYEQYF.

The V and J genes are TRBV6-2 or TRBV6-3 and TRBJ2-3, with 8 bases identical to TRBD2. CDR1 is MNHEY, CDR2 SVGEGT, per germline. Trimming cost V 5 bases and J 6 bases; bases outside gene matches: 10. This CDR3 has 15 amino acids. CDR3 sequence reads: CASSRGGPMVDTQYF. DNA for the CDR3: TGTGCCAGCAGTCGCGGGGGGCCGATGGTGGATACGCAGTATTTT.

The J gene is TRBJ1-1, the V gene TRBV20-1; 7 bases are a match to TRBD1. The CDR3 consists of 13 residues. Germline loops: CDR1 DFQATT, CDR2 SNEGSKA (reference sequence). With 1 base clipped from V and 3 bases from J, the junction kept 2 bases outside the gene matches. The CDR3 region has the DNA TGCAGTGCTAGAGCAGGGGGGGACACTGAAGCTTTCTTT. It is translated as CSARAGGDTEAFF.

The gene calls are TRBV13 and TRBJ1-1; D remains ambiguous. V was shortened by 1 base and J by 5 bases, with 11 bases between the two germline ends. The CDR3 length is 14 residues. CDR1 PRHDT and CDR2 FYEKMQ come from the germline V gene (reference sequence). CDR3 amino acids: CASSLAGSGTEAFF. The CDR3 nucleotides are TGTGCCAGCAGCTTAGCAGGATCGGGGACTGAAGCTTTCTTT.

Worth noting for this clonotype: A read error may account for a junction end that differs from germline. This sequence joins TRBV10-2 and TRBJ2-7, with D possibly matching TRBD1 (6 bases). The CDR3 length is 14 residues. Germline CDR1 WSHSY, CDR2 SAAADI. CDR3 nucleotides: TGCGCCAGCAGTCCACAGGGTACCTCCGACGAGCAGTACTTC. Translating it yields CASSPQGTSDEQYF.